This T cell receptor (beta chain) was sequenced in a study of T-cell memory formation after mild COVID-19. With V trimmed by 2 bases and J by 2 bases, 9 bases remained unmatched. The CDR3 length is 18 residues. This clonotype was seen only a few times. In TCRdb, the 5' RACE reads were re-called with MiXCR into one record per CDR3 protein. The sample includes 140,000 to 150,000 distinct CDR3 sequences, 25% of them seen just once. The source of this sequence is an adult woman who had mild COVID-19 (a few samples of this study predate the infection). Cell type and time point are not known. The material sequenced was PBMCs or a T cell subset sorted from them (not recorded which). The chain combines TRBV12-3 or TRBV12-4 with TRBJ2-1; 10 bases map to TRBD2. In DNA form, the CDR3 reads TGTGCCAGCAGTTTACCCGATAGCGGGGGGCTTACCTACAATGAGCAGTTCTTC. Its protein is CASSLPDSGGLTYNEQFF.